These T cell receptor beta chains were read from a single sample in a study of human T cells and chemical hapten exposure. One entry per CDR3 protein results from TCRdb running MiXCR on the RACE reads. The table shows some 380,000 distinct CDR3 sequences, with approximately 5.1% occurring only once. Sample: whole blood, taken in connection with sensitization to the hapten diphenylcyclopropenone (DPC). These receptors were obtained from a woman aged 45-60 years with alopecia areata. Some clones in this sample may be carry-over from other donors' samples. Both conserved end residues are trimmed from each CDR3. D genes are given only for firm matches.

J gene	V gene	D gene	CDR3 protein
TRBJ1-5	TRBV7-9	NA	ASSSGDQPQH
TRBJ2-1	TRBV12-5	NA	ASGLDSGVSYNEQF
TRBJ1-5	TRBV24-1	NA	ATSDHRVEPQH
TRBJ2-2	TRBV12-3/TRBV12-4	NA	ASSPRSPGELF
TRBJ1-2	TRBV6-5	NA	ASAVGGFPNYGYT
TRBJ2-3	TRBV7-6	TRBD2	ASSSPGGIADTQY
TRBJ2-3	TRBV9	NA	ASSDYKSTDTQY
TRBJ1-2	TRBV27	TRBD1	ASSPHPGQVYGYT
TRBJ2-6	TRBV2	NA	ASSEAGRSGANVLT
TRBJ1-2	TRBV5-1	TRBD1	ASSPPPGQGFGYT
TRBJ2-7	TRBV29-1	TRBD1	SVRDRGDREQY
TRBJ1-1	TRBV5-1	NA	ASSQDSGNTEAF
TRBJ1-1	TRBV7-6	TRBD1	ASSPTGRGNTEAF
TRBJ2-7	TRBV5-6	TRBD1	ASSSGQTTLIYEQY
TRBJ2-4	TRBV11-2	TRBD1	ASSLWTGIEDIQY
TRBJ2-7	TRBV27	NA	ASSPGTYLSNEQY
TRBJ2-1	TRBV20-1	NA	SAPGGGRYNEQF
TRBJ2-2	TRBV10-3	NA	AISGRRGDSGGELF
TRBJ2-3	TRBV7-9	TRBD1	ASSLPPRQGHTDTQY
TRBJ2-5	TRBV7-2	NA	ASSWGYQETQY
TRBJ1-6	TRBV4-1	NA	ASSHLDIANNSPLH
TRBJ2-3	TRBV28	TRBD1	ASSSGQGNQNTQY
TRBJ1-2	TRBV5-5	NA	ASSLSSRADGYT
TRBJ1-6	TRBV20-1	NA	SASRRGISPLH